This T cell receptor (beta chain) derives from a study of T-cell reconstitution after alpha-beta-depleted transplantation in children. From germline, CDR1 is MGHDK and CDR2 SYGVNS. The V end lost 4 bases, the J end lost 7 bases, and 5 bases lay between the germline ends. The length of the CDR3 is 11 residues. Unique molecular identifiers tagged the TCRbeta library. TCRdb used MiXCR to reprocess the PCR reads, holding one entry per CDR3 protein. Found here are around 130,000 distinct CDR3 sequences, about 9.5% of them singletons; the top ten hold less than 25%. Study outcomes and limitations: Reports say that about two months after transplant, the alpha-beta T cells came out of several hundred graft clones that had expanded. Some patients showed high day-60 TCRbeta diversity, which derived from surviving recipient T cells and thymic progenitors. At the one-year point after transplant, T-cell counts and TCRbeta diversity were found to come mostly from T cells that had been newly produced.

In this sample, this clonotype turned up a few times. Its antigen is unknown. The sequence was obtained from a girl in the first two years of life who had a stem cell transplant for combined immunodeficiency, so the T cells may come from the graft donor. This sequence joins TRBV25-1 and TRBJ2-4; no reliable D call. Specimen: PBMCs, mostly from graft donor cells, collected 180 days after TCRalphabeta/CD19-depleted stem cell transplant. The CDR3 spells CASSVGNIQYF. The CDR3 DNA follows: TGTGCCAGCAGTGTGGGGAACATTCAGTACTTC.